This T cell receptor (beta chain) was found in a study of cytomegalovirus exposure and HLA in healthy donors. Study in general: Samples from HLA-typed donors yielded about 85 million unique TCRs in an early data release. In terms of ancestry, the Caucasian-associated cluster contained about four fifths of the 398 genotyped donors. Study conclusions and caveats: A list of roughly 180 TCR beta chains associated with cytomegalovirus was given.

On this clone itself: The antigen is unknown.

PCR employed 60 Vbeta and 13 Jbeta primers. The repertoire was sequenced with immunoSEQ multiplex PCR; TCRdb's copy has only in-frame clones and lacks some. The sample holds roughly 140,000 clones. Germline CDR1 reads MGHRA; CDR2 reads YSYEKL. V dropped 0 bases and J dropped 7 bases, with 10 bases sitting between them. CDR3 length: 14 amino acids. This TCR came from a man aged 40-49 years in good health and CMV-seronegative. The sequencing sample was made of PBMCs. The gene calls are TRBV4-1 and TRBJ1-5; no clear D. Here the CDR3 DNA reads TGCGCCAGCAGCCAAGAAGCAGGCAGACAGCCCCAGCATTTT. Translating gives CASSQEAGRQPQHF.